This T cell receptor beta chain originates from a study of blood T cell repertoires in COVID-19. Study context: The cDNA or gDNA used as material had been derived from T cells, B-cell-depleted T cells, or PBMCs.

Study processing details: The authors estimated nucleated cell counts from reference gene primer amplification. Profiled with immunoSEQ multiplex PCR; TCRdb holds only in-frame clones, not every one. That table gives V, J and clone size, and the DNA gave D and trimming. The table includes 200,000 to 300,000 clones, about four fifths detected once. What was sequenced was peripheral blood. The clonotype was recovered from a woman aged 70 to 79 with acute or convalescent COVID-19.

This CDR3 is CASSQGGGVRQPQHF. CDR3 nucleotides: TGTGCCAGCAGCCAGGGAGGGGGAGTCAGGCAGCCCCAGCATTTT. The chain combines TRBV7-2 with TRBJ1-5; TRBD1 is a possible D gene (6 bases). The germline V gene encodes CDR1 SGHTA and CDR2 FQGNSA. The CDR3 is 15 residues long. Trimming took off 5 bases at V and 7 bases at J, with 18 bases between the two ends.